Detailed here is one TCR beta chain. The antigen is unknown. Measured with immunoSEQ multiplex PCR; TCRdb has only the in-frame clones, and not every one. The data hold approximately 74,000 clones, with about 75% observed a single time. This entry belongs to a study of memory CD4+ T cells and cytomegalovirus serostatus. Study-level results: CD4+ memory repertoires contained about two fifths of the 164 reported CMV TCRbeta sequences.

Single viable CD3+CD4+CD8-CD45RO+ cells were sorted as the memory CD4+ T cells. CD4+ T cells were isolated by positive magnetic selection. Per germline, CDR1 GTSNPN and CDR2 SVGIG (reference sequence). This CDR3 spans 14 amino acids. Trimming took off 2 bases at V and 5 bases at J, with 14 bases between the two ends. Sample: memory CD4+ T cells from blood. The chain carries TRBV30 and TRBJ2-3, with D possibly TRBD1 on 6 matching bases. This clonotype originated in an adult in good health and CMV-seropositive. CDR3 sequence (DNA): TGTGCCTGGAGTAAGGGACAAGGGTTAGATACGCAGTATTTT. Translated, it gives CAWSKGQGLDTQYF.